The 17 T cell receptor beta chains below were found in one sample sequenced in a study of blood T cell repertoires in COVID-19. Some clones are missing from TCRdb's copy, which holds only in-frame ones; the method was immunoSEQ multiplex PCR. The repertoire holds just over 650,000 clones, with 90% as singletons. Sequenced input: peripheral blood. The receptors shown here come from a woman aged 18-30 years with acute or convalescent COVID-19.

Notes on this clone: The same CDR3 is also encoded by other DNA sequences in this sample. This sequence joins TRBV27 and TRBJ1-5, with 7 nucleotides matching TRBD1. Germline V gives CDR1 MNHEY, CDR2 SMNVEV (reference sequence). V lost 8 bases, J lost 1 base, and 2 bases stayed unmatched. CDR3 length equals 13 residues. The CDR3 DNA is TGTGCCAGCTCCAGGGGGAGCAATCAGCCCCAGCATTTT. Translation gives CASSRGSNQPQHF.

Notes on this clone: Other DNA sequences from this sample encode an identical CDR3 as well. The chain has TRBV5-1 and TRBJ1-5; tentatively, D is TRBD1 (5 bases). Germline assignment: CDR1 SGHRS and CDR2 YFSETQ. The CDR3 spans 13 residues. Trimming took off 0 bases at V and 4 bases at J, with 5 bases between the two ends. The CDR3 region is CASSLAGNQPQHF. CDR3 in DNA: TGCGCCAGCAGCTTGGCAGGGAATCAGCCCCAGCATTTT.

The V and J genes are TRBV2 and TRBJ2-5; D perhaps matches TRBD2 (6 bases). Germline assignment: CDR1 SNHLY and CDR2 FYNNEI. V was pared by 8 bases and J by 0 bases, with 13 bases between. The CDR3 loop spans 14 amino acids. The CDR3 spells CASLDGGNQETQYF. CDR3 sequence (DNA): TGTGCCAGCCTGGACGGGGGAAACCAAGAGACCCAGTACTTC. Using reference TRBV2 and TRBJ2-5 for the parts outside the CDR3, the full variable domain is EPEVTQTPSHQVTQMGQEVILRCVPISNHLYFYWYRQILGQKVEFLVSFYNNEISEKSEIFDDQFSVERPDGSNFTLKIRSTKLEDSAMYFCASLDGGNQETQYFGPGTRLLVL.

The chain carries TRBV19 and TRBJ2-2; perhaps TRBD1 as D (6 bases). This CDR3 has 14 residues. In germline, CDR1 is LNHDA, CDR2 SQIVND (reference sequence). Trimming shortened V by 7 bases and J by 4 bases, and 13 bases separated the two germline ends. CDR3 coding DNA: TGTGCCAGTAACATCCGAGGGGGCACCGGGGAGCTGTTTTTT. This encodes CASNIRGGTGELFF.

The rearrangement joins TRBV11-2 to TRBJ1-2, with 10 bases lining up with TRBD1. The CDR3 sequence is 17 residues long. Germline values: CDR1 SGHAT, CDR2 FQNNGV. The V gene end was trimmed by 0 bases and the J gene end by 11 bases; junction bases not matched to a gene: 15. CDR3 sequence reads: CASSLDEGATGGAGYTF. DNA of the CDR3: TGTGCCAGCAGCTTAGATGAGGGCGCGACAGGGGGCGCAGGTTACACCTTC.

This chain connects TRBV7-8 to TRBJ2-7, with 9 bases aligning to TRBD2. Germline V gives CDR1 SGHVS, CDR2 FQNEAQ. With 1 base clipped from V and 1 base from J, the junction kept 5 bases outside the gene matches. CDR3 length equals 16 residues. The CDR3 is CASSLVRSGGSYEQYF. The CDR3 coding sequence is TGTGCCAGCAGCTTAGTCAGAAGCGGGGGGTCCTACGAGCAGTACTTC.

The V call is TRBV6-5, the J call TRBJ1-2, with 9 positions matching TRBD1. Germline V gene lookup returns CDR1 MNHEY and CDR2 SVGAGI. The V and J ends lost 6 bases and 8 bases, in that order; junction bases with no gene match: 7. The CDR3 totals 13 residues. As DNA, the CDR3 is TGTGCCAGCAGGGGGACAGGGACCAGCGGCTACACCTTC. This translates into CASRGTGTSGYTF.

The rearrangement uses TRBV5-5 and TRBJ2-3; D is perhaps TRBD2 (6 bases). The CDR3 totals 13 residues. CDR1 SGHKS and CDR2 YYEKEE come from the germline V gene (reference sequence). V lost 6 bases to trimming and J lost 4 bases, with 12 bases between them. CDR3 loop: CASTLGGSDTQYF. CDR3 nucleotides: TGTGCCAGCACCCTTGGAGGGTCAGATACGCAGTATTTT. Using reference TRBV5-5 and TRBJ2-3 for the parts outside the CDR3, the full variable domain is DAGVTQSPTHLIKTRGQQVTLRCSPISGHKSVSWYQQVLGQGPQFIFQYYEKEERGRGNFPDRFSARQFPNYSSELNVNALLLGDSALYLCASTLGGSDTQYFGPGTRLTVL.

The gene calls are TRBV6-5 and TRBJ1-1; TRBD1 is a possible D gene (5 bases). Germline loops: CDR1 MNHEY, CDR2 SVGAGI. The CDR3 is made up of 15 amino acids. With 2 bases removed from V and 1 base from J, the gap between germline ends came to 11 bases. In DNA form, the CDR3 reads TGTGCCAGCAGTTACGGCGGGGGAAGGAACACTGAAGCTTTCTTT. This encodes CASSYGGGRNTEAFF.

As DNA, the CDR3 is TGTGCCAGTAGTATGCTAGGGGGGGCGAGGAATGGCTACACCTTC. It encodes CASSMLGGARNGYTF. V and J are TRBV19 and TRBJ1-2, with D maybe TRBD1 (6 bases). Germline V CDR1 and CDR2: LNHDA, SQIVND (reference sequence). The germline V and J ends were trimmed by 3 bases and 6 bases, with 17 bases remaining between them. The CDR3 runs 15 residues.

The chain uses TRBV19 and TRBJ2-7; maybe TRBD2 (6 bases). This CDR3 comprises 13 residues. Germline V gene sequence: CDR1 LNHDA, CDR2 SQIVND (reference sequence). The V and J ends lost 6 bases and 4 bases respectively, with 13 bases between them. CDR3 sequence (DNA): TGTGCCAGTAGCAACACGGGGAGGTACGAGCAGTACTTC. Protein sequence: CASSNTGRYEQYF.

On this clone: An end of the junction does not agree with germline; a read error may underlie this. This sequence joins TRBV6-6 and TRBJ1-3; D possibly corresponds to TRBD1 (5 bases). The CDR3 has 16 residues. Per the germline V gene, CDR1 is MNHNY and CDR2 is SVGAGI (reference sequence). The CDR3 region is CASSYSFSGNGDTIYF. In nucleotides, the CDR3 is TGTGCCAGCAGTTACTCCTTCTCAGGGAATGGAGACACCATATATTTT.

This sequence joins TRBV5-5 and TRBJ1-3; D remains unclear. The V gene lost 4 bases and the J gene lost 4 bases, with 6 bases spanning the gap. There are 12 residues in the CDR3. Germline CDR1 is SGHKS and CDR2 is YYEKEE (reference sequence). The CDR3 coding sequence is TGTGCCAGCAGCAATACAGGAAACACCATATATTTT. Its translation: CASSNTGNTIYF. Based on the CDR3 plus reference TRBV5-5 and TRBJ1-3, the full variable domain is DAGVTQSPTHLIKTRGQQVTLRCSPISGHKSVSWYQQVLGQGPQFIFQYYEKEERGRGNFPDRFSARQFPNYSSELNVNALLLGDSALYLCASSNTGNTIYFGEGSWLTVV.

This rearrangement joins TRBV7-2 to TRBJ2-1; 9 bases match TRBD2. The germline gives CDR1 SGHTA, CDR2 FQGNSA. The CDR3 has 16 residues. Trimming cost V 1 base and J 2 bases; bases outside gene matches: 3. The CDR3 is CASSLVAGGTYNEQFF. The CDR3 region has the DNA TGTGCCAGCAGCTTAGTGGCGGGGGGGACCTACAATGAGCAGTTCTTC.

The chain couples TRBV9 to TRBJ2-7; the D gene is possibly TRBD2 (6 bases). CDR1 is SGDLS and CDR2 is YYNGEE in the germline V gene. The germline V and J ends were trimmed by 3 bases and 3 bases, with 25 bases remaining between them. This CDR3 spans 18 amino acids. CDR3 loop: CASSEEGMVGRDDYEQYF. The CDR3, as DNA: TGTGCCAGCAGCGAGGAGGGGATGGTTGGCAGGGACGACTACGAGCAGTACTTC.

V and J are TRBV6-6 and TRBJ2-2; no reliable D call. With 6 bases removed from V and 4 bases from J, the gap between germline ends came to 15 bases. CDR1 is MNHNY and CDR2 is SVGAGI in the germline V gene (reference sequence). The CDR3 runs 15 residues. CDR3 amino acids: CASSPLESGTGELFF. CDR3 nucleotide sequence: TGTGCCAGCAGCCCTCTAGAGTCTGGCACCGGGGAGCTGTTTTTT.

This sequence joins TRBV6-4 and TRBJ1-6; 7 nucleotides match TRBD1. The CDR3 totals 17 residues. V trimming: 7 bases; J trimming: 8 bases; junction bases outside the gene matches: 17. Germline V gene data show CDR1 as MRHNA and CDR2 as SNTAGT. CDR3 DNA sequence: TGTGCCAGCATCACGAACACTTGGACAGGACTTGATTCACCCCTCCACTTT. It yields the protein CASITNTWTGLDSPLHF.